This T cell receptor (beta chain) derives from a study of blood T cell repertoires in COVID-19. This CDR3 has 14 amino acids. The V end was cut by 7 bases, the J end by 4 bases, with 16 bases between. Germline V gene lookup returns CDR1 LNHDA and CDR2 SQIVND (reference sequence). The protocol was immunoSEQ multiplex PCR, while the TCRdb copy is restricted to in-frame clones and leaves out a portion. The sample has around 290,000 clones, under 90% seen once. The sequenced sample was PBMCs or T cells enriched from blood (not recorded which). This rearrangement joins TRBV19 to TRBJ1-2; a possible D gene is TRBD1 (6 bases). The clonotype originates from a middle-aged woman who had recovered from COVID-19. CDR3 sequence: CASNPDARGYGYTF. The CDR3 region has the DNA TGTGCCAGTAACCCCGACGCCAGGGGCTATGGCTACACCTTC.